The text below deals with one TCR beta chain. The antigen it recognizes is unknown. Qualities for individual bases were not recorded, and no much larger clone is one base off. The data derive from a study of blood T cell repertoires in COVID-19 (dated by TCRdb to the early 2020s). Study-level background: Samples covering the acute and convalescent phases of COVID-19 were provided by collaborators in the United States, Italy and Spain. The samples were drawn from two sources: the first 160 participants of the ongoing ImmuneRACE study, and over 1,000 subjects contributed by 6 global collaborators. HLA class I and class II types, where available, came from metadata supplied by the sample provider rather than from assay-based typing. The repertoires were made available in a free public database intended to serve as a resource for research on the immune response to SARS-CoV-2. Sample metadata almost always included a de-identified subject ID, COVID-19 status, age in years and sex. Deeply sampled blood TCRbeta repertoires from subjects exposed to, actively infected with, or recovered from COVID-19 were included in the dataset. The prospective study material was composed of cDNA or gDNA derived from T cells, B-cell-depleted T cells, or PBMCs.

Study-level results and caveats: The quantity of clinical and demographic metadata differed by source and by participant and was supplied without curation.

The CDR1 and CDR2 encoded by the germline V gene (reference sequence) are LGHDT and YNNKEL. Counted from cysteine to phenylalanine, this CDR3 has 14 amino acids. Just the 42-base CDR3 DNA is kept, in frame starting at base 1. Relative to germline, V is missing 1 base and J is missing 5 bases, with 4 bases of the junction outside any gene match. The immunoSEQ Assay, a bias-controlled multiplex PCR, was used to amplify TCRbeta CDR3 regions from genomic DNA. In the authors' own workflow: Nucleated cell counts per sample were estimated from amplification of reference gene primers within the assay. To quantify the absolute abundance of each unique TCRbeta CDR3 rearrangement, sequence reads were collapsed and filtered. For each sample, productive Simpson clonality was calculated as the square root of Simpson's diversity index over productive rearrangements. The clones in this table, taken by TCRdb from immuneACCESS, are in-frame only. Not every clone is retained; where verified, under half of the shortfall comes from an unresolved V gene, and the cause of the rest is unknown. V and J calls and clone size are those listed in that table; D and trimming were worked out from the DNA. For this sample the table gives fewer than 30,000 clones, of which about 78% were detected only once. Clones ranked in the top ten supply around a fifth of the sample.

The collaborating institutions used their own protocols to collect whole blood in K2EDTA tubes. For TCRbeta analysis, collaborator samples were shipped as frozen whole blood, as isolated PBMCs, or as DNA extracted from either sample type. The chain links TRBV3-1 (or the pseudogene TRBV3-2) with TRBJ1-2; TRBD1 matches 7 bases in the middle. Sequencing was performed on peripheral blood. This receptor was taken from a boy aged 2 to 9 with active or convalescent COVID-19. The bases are TGTGCCAGCAGCCAAGGTAACAGGGGATATGGCTACACCTTC. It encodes CASSQGNRGYGYTF.